This T cell receptor beta chain appears in the sequencing data of a study of regulatory T cells in long-lasting Graves disease (dated by TCRdb to the early 2020s). As for the study more broadly: In the newly diagnosed Graves' disease group, patients had been taking antithyroid drugs for less than 3 months. Peripheral blood TCR sequencing and RNA sequencing compared persistent Graves' disease patients with newly diagnosed Graves' disease patients. The study was conducted in China and was registered as a clinical trial. A total of approximately 35 samples underwent TCR sequencing: about 13 from persistent and about 20 from newly diagnosed Graves' disease patients. Broader findings and caveats from the paper: A larger number of public clonotypes was shared among persistent patients (approximately 2,500) than among newly diagnosed patients (roughly 930). Sequencing and analysis were restricted to the TCR beta chain. Lower TCR Shannon entropy and fewer highly expanded clones were observed in persistent Graves' disease patients than in newly diagnosed patients, which suggested clonal expansion. Preferential use of TRBV28, TRBJ1-2 and TRBJ2-5 was observed in persistent disease, whereas TRBV20-1 and TRBJ2-1 were favored in newly diagnosed disease. Because the primary lesion, thyroid tissue, could not be accessed, the study looked at peripheral blood alone. The small sample size was acknowledged by the authors as a limitation that may reduce accuracy.

The sample's time point label, in plain terms: newly diagnosed GD, antithyroid drugs for less than 3 months. For both TCR sequencing and RNA sequencing, RNA was extracted from PBMCs in TRIzol. The diagnosis of Graves' disease followed American Thyroid Association guidelines. Patients were recruited from an endocrinology department in Xi'an, China. Each patient gave 8.5 to 9.5 milliliters of peripheral blood, collected in an EDTA anticoagulant tube. Ficoll Paque Plus density gradient separation was used to isolate PBMCs, and no further T cell sorting was done. RNA quality was checked with an Agilent 2100 Bioanalyzer and agarose gel, and concentration with a NanoDrop 2000. Looking up the germline V gene yields CDR1 MNHNS and CDR2 SASEGT. Including the terminal cysteine and phenylalanine, the CDR3 comprises 17 residues. Only the CDR3 part of the read is kept: 51 bases, read in frame from the first base. V loses 10 bases of germline sequence and J loses 0 bases, and the interval between the two ends is 22 bases.

This clonotype was picked up a small number of times. Its antigen remains undetermined. Nothing much larger sits one base from this clone, and base qualities are not available. The method behind the library was multiplex PCR. Instrument on record: Illumina HiSeq 4000. CDR3 regions were amplified by Arm-PCR with iRepertoire HTBI primers to construct TCR beta libraries. Before sequencing, the PCR products underwent gel purification. The study's processing was this. Across samples, approximately 68 TRBV and 15 or so TRBJ segments were identified and used for gene usage analysis of CDR3 amino acid clonotypes. COPE and FqMerger were used to merge the filtered high-quality paired reads into contigs. BLAST was used to align contigs to IMGT TRBV, TRBD and TRBJ reference genes, with CDR3 defined following IMGT. Highly expanded clones were defined as clonotypes with a frequency above 0.1%. Repertoire diversity was measured by Shannon entropy, and V-J evenness by the Gini coefficient. A clonotype found in more than one individual was treated as public. TCRdb's own reprocessing of the public reads used fastp at Q25 and MiXCR and kept productive beta chains. CDR3 protein sequences are deduplicated, and each keeps its most common genes and DNA. TCRdb's processing, not the study's, gives the V and J calls here. The sample records over 500,000 distinct CDR3 sequences, approximately 15% of which are singletons. The ten top clones hold 15% to 20% of the sample.

This sample was also put to use in a study of T cells in Graves' hyperthyroidism and ophthalmopathy. Taken from the second paper: Stable Graves' hyperthyroidism was defined as the absence of progression to ophthalmopathy over 18 months of follow-up. The hyperthyroidism patients were between 18 and 65 years old and newly diagnosed, with a disease duration of less than 2 months. Exclusion was applied to patients with uncontrolled infections, other autoimmune diseases, pregnancy or lactation. Diagnoses relied on clinical symptoms, serum thyroxine and TRAb, thyroid ultrasound and orbital computed tomography. The first round of RT-PCR for the TCR CDR3 was performed with the HTBI primer set and the Qiagen OneStep RT-PCR kit. Most expanded thyroid clonotypes (frequency above 0.001) were also found in blood, which suggests that blood repertoires may mirror thyroid immune responses. A model built on a 13 V-J signature distinguished ophthalmopathy from stable hyperthyroidism, reaching 85% to 90% sensitivity and around 82% specificity in cross-validation and 80%/75% in testing. In validation, the model predicted progression to ophthalmopathy a median of around six months before onset, with approximately 70% sensitivity and roughly 77% specificity. To identify TCR V-J signatures that set the groups apart, the researchers used a discovery cohort of approximately 98 patients, made up of around 42 with Graves' ophthalmopathy and around 58 with stable Graves' hyperthyroidism. Prospective prediction of ophthalmopathy was tested in an independent validation cohort consisting of 18 hyperthyroidism patients and some 15 patients who later progressed to ophthalmopathy. For training and testing, the 95 to 100 patients in the discovery cohort were randomly divided in a 7:3 ratio. In about 6 Graves' hyperthyroidism patients, the study also compared T-cell repertoires from thyroid tissue with T-cell repertoires from blood. After sampling, hyperthyroidism patients received methimazole starting at 30 mg daily, and ophthalmopathy patients received high-dose intravenous methylprednisolone. Libraries were constructed in a second round of multiplex PCR, after which size selection and purification were carried out. Paired-end sequencing of the libraries was performed with 100 bp reads on an Illumina HiSeq2000. SOAPnuke was used to process the raw data, removing reads that contained adapters or uncalled bases, had a mean Phred below 15, or lacked an exact match to the constant primer or identifier. COPE v1.2.5 was used to merge high-quality paired reads, and clonotypes were defined as unique nucleotide sequences. MiTCR v1.1 was used to align the clonotypes against IMGT TRBV, TRBD and TRBJ reference segments. The analysis was restricted to V-J combinations with a frequency above 0.0001, which together covered 99% to 99.2% of the repertoires. A TCS score was defined as the ratio of F50 (clonal expansion) to E x V (chaos), with BLOSUM62-based TCRdist applied between CDR3 peptides within each V-J. Welch's t-statistics and random forest reduced fewer than 550 V-J features to 13, which were used in a naive Bayes classifier (R e1071). No statistical method was used to fix the sample size in advance, and group allocation was not hidden from the investigators. The paper reports TCR Vbeta CDR3 sequencing of 135 peripheral blood samples: around 41 ophthalmopathy, under 85 hyperthyroidism and 17 progressor patients.

The receptor chain draws on TRBV6-1 and TRBJ1-5; TRBD1 is a weak D gene call, 6 bases matching. The sequences come from peripheral blood mononuclear cells (PBMCs), collected at new diagnosis, from a patient treated with antithyroid drugs. The receptor comes from a woman aged 25 to 39 with Graves disease. Donor details come from another sample of the same person, matched by shared clones. The bases are TGTGCCACTTATTTCCAGGGGACAATAAGTAGCAATCAGCCCCAGCATTTT. This gives the protein CATYFQGTISSNQPQHF.